This T cell receptor (beta chain) appears in the sequencing data of a study of Graves' ophthalmopathy and Graves' hyperthyroidism. Study overall: Hyperthyroidism showing no ophthalmopathy within 18 months of follow-up was stable.

RNA served as the template for amplifying TCR beta CDR3 regions. An initial RT-PCR round employing HTBI primers preceded a second-round multiplex PCR. TCRdb re-analysed the multiplex PCR reads in MiXCR, keeping a single row per CDR3 protein. This sample has about 600,000 distinct CDR3 sequences; roughly 39% occur once, and the top ten carry over 3.5%. Notes on this clonotype: An end of the junction differs from the germline gene, which may be a read error.

Per germline, CDR1 LNHDA and CDR2 SQIVND (reference sequence). This CDR3 has 12 residues. This rearrangement joins TRBV19 to TRBJ2-3; D is unresolved. The TCR sequence derives from an adult man with Graves' hyperthyroidism. The sample consisted of peripheral blood or thyroid tissue (not recorded which). DNA of the CDR3: TGTGGCAGTAGTACCCATGGAGATACGCAGTATTTT. Its protein is CGSSTHGDTQYF.